This TCR beta chain was sequenced in a study of CDR3 diversity in severe acne. CDR3 length: 17 residues. In germline, CDR1 is MGHRA, CDR2 YSYEKL. V was clipped by 1 base and J by 4 bases, with 20 bases between them. In its sample, this clonotype was seen many times. TCRdb called the PCR reads again in MiXCR, with one record for every CDR3 protein. The table lists roughly 100,000 distinct CDR3 sequences, roughly half of them singletons. The J gene is TRBJ2-7, the V gene TRBV4-1; the D is unclear. The sequenced material came from blood. This clonotype originated in a male donor with acne. The CDR3 reads CASSQGAGMVSFYEQYF. CDR3 nucleotides: TGCGCCAGCAGCCAAGGAGCAGGCATGGTTTCTTTTTACGAGCAGTACTTC.